This entry features one T cell receptor (beta chain) sequence. V was cut by 0 bases and J by 0 bases, with 5 bases left in between. The germline gives CDR1 KGHDR, CDR2 SFDVKD. This CDR3 contains 15 residues. These data belong to a study of blood T cell repertoires in COVID-19. Background on the study: Samples taken during acute and convalescent COVID-19 were collected in the United States, Italy and Spain. PBMCs, B-cell-depleted T cells, or T cells provided the cDNA or gDNA that made up the material.

Data came from immunoSEQ multiplex PCR; TCRdb stores just in-frame clones and leaves some out. The sample has 65,000 or so clones, roughly 80% seen once; the top ten hold 0.83%. The source of this sequence is a woman between 70 and 85 years old with acute or convalescent COVID-19. Sequenced: peripheral blood. The gene calls are TRBV24-1 and TRBJ2-1; D possibly corresponds to TRBD1 (5 bases). In nucleotides, the CDR3 is TGTGCCACCAGTGATTTGCAGGGCTCCTACAATGAGCAGTTCTTC. Encoded protein: CATSDLQGSYNEQFF.